These 6 T cell receptor beta chains originate from one sample sequenced in a study of T cells in Graves' hyperthyroidism and ophthalmopathy. TCR beta CDR3 sequences were amplified from RNA transcripts. HTBI primers were employed in a first-round RT-PCR of the TCR CDR3. TCRdb redid the calling of the multiplex PCR reads with MiXCR, one entry per CDR3 protein. The sample has hundreds of thousands of distinct CDR3 sequences, just under 20% seen once; the top ten hold roughly 50%. The sample comprised blood. These receptors originate from a man between 40 and 49 years old with Graves' ophthalmopathy.

This clonotype was detected many times. This chain joins TRBV13 and TRBJ1-1; D gene uncertain. V was cut by 4 bases and J by 4 bases, with 13 bases left in between. The germline gives CDR1 PRHDT, CDR2 FYEKMQ (reference sequence). The CDR3 contains 14 residues. As DNA, the CDR3 is TGTGCCAGCAGCTCGGGCCCTGCGGGCACTGAAGCTTTCTTT. Its translation is CASSSGPAGTEAFF.

This clonotype has ten or more counts. The gene calls are TRBV6-1 and TRBJ2-7, with 16 bases identical to TRBD2. V gave up 2 bases and J gave up 5 bases; unmatched junction bases: 21. CDR1 is MNHNS, CDR2 SASEGT, per germline. The CDR3 has 22 amino acids. The CDR3: CASSENTEAGLAGGFLKNEQYF. The CDR3 nucleotides are TGTGCCAGCAGTGAAAATACAGAAGCGGGACTAGCGGGAGGGTTTCTCAAGAACGAGCAGTACTTC.

This chain links TRBV9 with TRBJ1-3; D is unclear. Germline V gene sequence: CDR1 SGDLS, CDR2 YYNGEE. The CDR3 has 16 residues. The V end was cut by 4 bases, the J end by 2 bases, with 16 bases between. CDR3 in amino acids: CASSPHISGTGNTIYF. The CDR3 region has the DNA TGTGCCAGCAGCCCCCACATCTCGGGGACTGGAAACACCATATATTTT.

About this clonotype itself: It may be a read error: a sequence one base away is much more abundant. Because the CDR3 is missing its conserved closing phenylalanine or tryptophan, this is likely a read error. The gene calls are TRBV2 and TRBJ1-1; D possibly corresponds to TRBD1 (6 bases). The CDR3 loop spans 16 amino acids. In germline, CDR1 is SNHLY, CDR2 FYNNEI. Trimming took off 5 bases at V and 0 bases at J, with 16 bases between the two ends. For the CDR3, the DNA is TGTGCCAGCAGTTACTCAGGGGCAACTCTGAACACTGAAGCTTTCCTT. It codes for CASSYSGATLNTEAFL.

The rearrangement links TRBV12-5 to TRBJ2-5; the D is unclear. The CDR3 sequence is 15 residues long. Germline CDR1 reads LGHNT; CDR2 reads FRNRAP. Between the trimmed V and J ends, which lost 3 bases and 2 bases, there was a span of 13 bases. CDR3 DNA sequence: TGTGCTAGTGGTTTACCTCCCACAGAGCAAGAGACCCAGTACTTC. Protein sequence: CASGLPPTEQETQYF. The variable domain in full, completed from reference TRBV12-5 and TRBJ2-5, reads DARVTQTPRHKVTEMGQEVTMRCQPILGHNTVFWYRQTMMQGLELLAYFRNRAPLDDSGMPKDRFSAEMPDATLATLKIQPSEPRDSAVYFCASGLPPTEQETQYFGPGTRLLVL.

As regards this clonotype: The junction shows a germline mismatch at one end, possibly a read error. The J gene is TRBJ2-3, the V gene TRBV5-1; 10 bases are a match to TRBD2. The germline CDR1 and CDR2 sequences are SGHRS and YFSETQ. The CDR3 has 17 amino acids. CDR3 residues: CAISFRTGLAGTDTQYF. CDR3 coding DNA: TGCGCCATCAGCTTCCGAACCGGACTAGCGGGCACAGATACGCAGTATTTT.